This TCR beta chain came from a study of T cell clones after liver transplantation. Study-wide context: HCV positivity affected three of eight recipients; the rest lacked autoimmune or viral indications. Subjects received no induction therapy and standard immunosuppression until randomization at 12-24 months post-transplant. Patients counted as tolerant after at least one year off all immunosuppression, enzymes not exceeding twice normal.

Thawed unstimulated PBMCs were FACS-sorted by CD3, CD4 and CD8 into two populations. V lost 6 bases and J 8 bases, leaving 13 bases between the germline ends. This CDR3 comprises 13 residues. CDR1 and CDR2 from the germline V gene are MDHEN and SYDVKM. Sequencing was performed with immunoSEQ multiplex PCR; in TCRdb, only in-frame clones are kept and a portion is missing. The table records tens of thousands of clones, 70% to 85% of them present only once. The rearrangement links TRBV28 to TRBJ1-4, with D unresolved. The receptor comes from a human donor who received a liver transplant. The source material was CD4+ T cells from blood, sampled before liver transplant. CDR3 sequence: CASSRTGKEKLFF. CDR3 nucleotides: TGTGCCAGCAGCCGAACGGGGAAGGAAAAACTGTTTTTT.